This TCR beta chain was recovered during a study of vaccination and CD4 T cells after COVID-19. Study overall: Stimulation of cells relied on overlapping spike peptides derived from SARS-CoV-2, HCoV-NL63, HCoV-OC43 and HCoV-229E. Study-level results: SARS-CoV-2-reactive clonotypes showed a nonsignificant median rise from 21 to 38.

Described treatment: roughly 10-day PBMC culture with coronavirus spike peptide pools or control peptides (ViraFEST assay). It was before the COVID-19 pandemic (2011-2018) that the unexposed donor's CD4+ T cells were collected. Points on this clonotype: Its target is unknown.

Deletions cut 6 bases from V and 2 bases from J, with 20 bases between. Germline V CDR1 and CDR2: SNHLY, FYNNEI. This CDR3 is built from 16 residues. At the Johns Hopkins FTIC core, DNA taken from cultured CD4+ T cells was sequenced by way of the Oncomine TCR Beta short-read assay. TCRdb reprocessed the PCR reads with MiXCR, giving one entry per CDR3 protein. Here the sample spans about 10,000 distinct CDR3 sequences, roughly a third being singletons. The TCR sequence derives from a human donor in good health. This chain connects TRBV2 to TRBJ2-7, with D unresolved. Sequenced input: CD4+ T cells from blood, cultured in vitro. The CDR3 is CASRPDLGSIAYEQYF. Here the CDR3 DNA reads TGTGCCAGCAGACCTGATCTGGGATCCATCGCCTACGAGCAGTACTTC.